The 3 T cell receptor beta chains in this list originate from one sample, sequenced in a study of shared clonotypes between healthy human individuals. Libraries were prepared by immunoSEQ multiplex PCR; TCRdb keeps only in-frame clonotypes and omits some of them. The table includes more than 2 million clones, 95% detected once. The sample taken for sequencing was naive CD4+ T cells sorted from blood. The subset was: CD45RA+ positively selected. Receptors were obtained from a man between 18 and 29 years old in good health.

The chain joins TRBV29-1 to TRBJ2-3, with 15 positions matching TRBD2. This CDR3 is 14 amino acids long. V shed 6 bases, J shed 6 bases, and the junction held 4 bases outside the gene matches. CDR1 and CDR2 (germline): SQVTM, ANQGSEA. Written as DNA, the CDR3 is TGCAGCGTAGGACTAGCGGGGGGGGTGGATACGCAGTATTTT. Amino acid sequence: CSVGLAGGVDTQYF.

The V call is TRBV10-1, the J call TRBJ1-6, with D perhaps TRBD1 (6 bases). Germline V gene sequence: CDR1 WNHNN, CDR2 SYGVQD (reference sequence). V lost 4 bases and J 5 bases, leaving 9 bases between the germline ends. The CDR3 loop spans 14 amino acids. CDR3 nucleotide sequence: TGCGCCAGCAGTGGGACAGTGGATAATTCACCCCTCCACTTT. As protein: CASSGTVDNSPLHF.

This chain joins TRBV2 and TRBJ2-7; no clear D gene. The ends were cut back, 7 bases at V and 2 bases at J, with 9 bases in the middle. The CDR3 extends over 12 amino acids. Germline V gene lookup returns CDR1 SNHLY and CDR2 FYNNEI. The CDR3 DNA sequence: TGTGCCAGCAAGGACGACACCTACGAGCAGTACTTC. Protein: CASKDDTYEQYF.